The 28 T cell receptor beta chains given below trace back to one sample, sequenced in a study of CD8 T cells in Susac syndrome. cDNA came from about 0.5 to 1 ug RNA primed by random hexamers. TCRdb recomputed calls from the immunoSEQ multiplex PCR reads with MiXCR, one row per CDR3 protein. The profile shows about 240,000 distinct CDR3 sequences, almost 97% of them singletons. The sample comprised CD4+ T cells from PBMCs. The receptors were sampled from a human donor with Susac syndrome.

The rearrangement joins TRBV5-1 to TRBJ2-7; 7 positions agree with TRBD2. The CDR3 runs 17 residues. The germline V gene encodes CDR1 SGHRS and CDR2 YFSETQ. After removal of 0 bases from V and 0 bases from J, the junction contained 9 bases not matched to a gene. CDR3 DNA sequence: TGCGCCAGCAGCTTGGGTTTCCCTAGCGGTAACTCCTACGAGCAGTACTTC. Protein product: CASSLGFPSGNSYEQYF. The whole variable domain, filled in from reference TRBV5-1 and TRBJ2-7, reads KAGVTQTPRYLIKTRGQQVTLSCSPISGHRSVSWYQQTPGQGLQFLFEYFSETQRNKGNFPGRFSGRQFSNSRSEMNVSTLELGDSALYLCASSLGFPSGNSYEQYFGPGTRLTVT.

This chain joins TRBV12-3 or TRBV12-4 and TRBJ1-1; D call uncertain. The CDR3 consists of 14 residues. Trimming took 4 bases from V and 4 from J, leaving 13 bases between them. This CDR3 is CASSSGPLSTEAFF. In nucleotides, the CDR3 is TGTGCCAGCAGTTCCGGACCTTTGAGCACTGAAGCTTTCTTT.

V is TRBV30 and J is TRBJ1-1; D ambiguous. The CDR3 runs 11 residues. Germline values: CDR1 GTSNPN, CDR2 SVGIG (reference sequence). V gave up 0 bases and J gave up 11 bases, with 10 bases separating them. This CDR3 is CAWSVRVVAFF. The DNA for the CDR3 is TGTGCCTGGAGTGTACGGGTGGTGGCTTTCTTT.

The V call is TRBV29-1, the J call TRBJ1-4; possibly TRBD1 for D (5 bases). The CDR3 is 11 residues long. CDR1 and CDR2 (germline): SQVTM, ANQGSEA. Trimming left V 4 bases short and J 5 bases short, with 5 bases between. As DNA, the CDR3 is TGCAGCGTTGGGGGGAATGAAAAACTGTTTTTT. Translation: CSVGGNEKLFF.

The chain couples TRBV25-1 to TRBJ2-7; D is unclear. The CDR3 consists of 14 residues. The germline gives CDR1 MGHDK, CDR2 SYGVNS. Trimming took 2 bases from V and 0 from J, leaving 8 bases between them. The CDR3 here is CASSEPGFSYEQYF. CDR3 nucleotides: TGTGCCAGCAGTGAACCCGGGTTCTCCTACGAGCAGTACTTC.

The chain has TRBV7-8 and TRBJ2-3; perhaps TRBD2 as D (5 bases). Germline V gene data show CDR1 as SGHVS and CDR2 as FQNEAQ. The germline V and J ends were trimmed by 4 bases and 1 base, with 12 bases remaining between them. The length of the CDR3 is 15 residues. The CDR3, as DNA: TGTGCCAGCAGCTCTCTCGGGGTTGGCACAGATACGCAGTATTTT. Residues: CASSSLGVGTDTQYF.

The chain has TRBV4-1 and TRBJ2-7; TRBD2 aligns across 8 bases. V was pared by 2 bases and J by 7 bases, with 10 bases of the junction left unmatched. The CDR3 sequence is 15 residues long. Per germline, CDR1 MGHRA and CDR2 YSYEKL. This chain's CDR3 is CASSQRGGRLIEQYF. CDR3 nucleotides: TGCGCCAGCAGCCAACGAGGCGGGAGGCTGATTGAGCAGTACTTC.

The chain has TRBV6-2 or TRBV6-3 and TRBJ2-7; either TRBD1 or TRBD2 may supply D (5 bases each). The V and J ends lost 5 bases and 4 bases respectively, with 21 bases between them. The germline V gene has CDR1 MNHEY and CDR2 SVGEGT. The CDR3 spans 16 residues. The CDR3 reads CASSERGAAIGYEQYF. Written as DNA, the CDR3 is TGTGCCAGCAGTGAGCGAGGGGCGGCCATCGGGTACGAGCAGTACTTC.

The chain is built from TRBV7-9 and TRBJ2-3; TRBD2 matches at 8 bases. The V segment lost 1 base and the J segment 1 base; nucleotides outside the gene matches: 7. This CDR3 is 17 amino acids long. CDR1 SEHNR and CDR2 FQNEAQ come from the germline V gene (reference sequence). This CDR3 is CASSLGRAGVGTDTQYF. The CDR3 nucleotides are TGTGCCAGCAGCTTAGGCCGAGCGGGAGTAGGCACAGATACGCAGTATTTT. Combining the CDR3 with reference TRBV7-9 and TRBJ2-3 gives the whole variable domain DTGVSQNPRHKITKRGQNVTFRCDPISEHNRLYWYRQTLGQGPEFLTYFQNEAQLEKSRLLSDRFSAERPKGSFSTLEIQRTEQGDSAMYLCASSLGRAGVGTDTQYFGPGTRLTVL.

The table lists this clonotype with a count of one. The chain is built from TRBV5-1 and TRBJ1-1, with a possible D match to TRBD1 (5 bases). The length of the CDR3 is 16 residues. Between the trimmed V and J ends, which lost 4 bases and 0 bases, there was a span of 16 bases. Germline V lookup: CDR1 SGHRS, CDR2 YFSETQ. As DNA, the CDR3 is TGCGCCAGCAGCAGGGACGGCCCGCCGCTGAACACTGAAGCTTTCTTT. Its translation is CASSRDGPPLNTEAFF.

There are a few counts of this clonotype. The V gene is TRBV7-3, the J gene TRBJ2-1; 9 bases agree with TRBD2. With 6 bases clipped from V and 3 bases from J, the junction kept 3 bases outside the gene matches. Germline CDR1 SGHTA, CDR2 FQGTGA. The CDR3 length is 14 residues. The chain's CDR3 is CASSETSGYNEQFF. The CDR3 DNA is TGTGCCAGCAGTGAGACTAGCGGCTACAATGAGCAGTTCTTC.

This clonotype was counted only a few times. The CDR3, as DNA: TGTGCCAGCAGTGAAAAGGAGACCCAGTACTTC. Translation: CASSEKETQYF. The chain combines TRBV25-1 with TRBJ2-5, with D hard to call. Trimming shortened V by 2 bases and J by 5 bases, and 3 bases separated the two germline ends. The CDR3 covers 11 residues. The germline gives CDR1 MGHDK, CDR2 SYGVNS.

This clonotype came up once. The chain employs TRBV4-2 and TRBJ2-7, with TRBD2 matching over 10 bases. After removal of 0 bases from V and 3 bases from J, the junction contained 8 bases not matched to a gene. The CDR3 has 17 amino acids. CDR1 LGHNA and CDR2 YNFKEQ come from the germline V gene. CDR3 protein: CASSQDLAGEAHYEQYF. CDR3 nucleotide sequence: TGTGCCAGCAGCCAAGACCTAGCGGGAGAAGCCCACTACGAGCAGTACTTC.

The rearrangement links TRBV2 to TRBJ1-1; D is possibly TRBD1 (5 bases). Germline V lookup: CDR1 SNHLY, CDR2 FYNNEI. The CDR3 has 14 residues. Trimming removed 2 bases from V and 7 bases from J, with 14 bases in between. The CDR3 coding sequence is TGTGCCAGCAGTGAAAGGGGATCTGGGAGTGAAGCTTTCTTT. Translated, it gives CASSERGSGSEAFF.

The chain carries TRBV20-1 and TRBJ2-5; 7 bases align to TRBD1. The CDR3 is 14 amino acids. The V gene end was trimmed by 6 bases and the J gene end by 2 bases; junction bases not matched to a gene: 9. Germline CDR1 reads DFQATT; CDR2 reads SNEGSKA (reference sequence). CDR3 bases: TGCAGTGCGTCGAAGGGACAGCCTCAAGAGACCCAGTACTTC. This encodes CSASKGQPQETQYF.

In its sample, this clonotype was seen once. V usage is TRBV20-1 and J usage is TRBJ2-1; TRBD2 matches 8 bases. The V gene end was trimmed by 6 bases and the J gene end by 8 bases; junction bases not matched to a gene: 6. The germline V gene has CDR1 DFQATT and CDR2 SNEGSKA (reference sequence). There are 12 residues in the CDR3. The DNA for the CDR3 is TGCAGTGCCCCAGGAGCGGGAGATGAGCAGTTCTTC. The encoded protein is CSAPGAGDEQFF.

The chain recombines TRBV14 with TRBJ2-5, with 8 bases fitting TRBD1. V lost 4 bases, J lost 4 bases, and 8 bases stayed unmatched. There are 15 residues in the CDR3. Germline V gene sequence: CDR1 SGHDN, CDR2 FVKESK. The CDR3 region has the DNA TGTGCCAGCAGCCGCCCAGGGACAGGATTAGAGACCCAGTACTTC. Translating gives CASSRPGTGLETQYF.

The chain carries TRBV5-4 and TRBJ2-6, with D unresolved. Germline CDR1 is SGHNT and CDR2 is YYREEE (reference sequence). The CDR3 is 16 residues long. V gave up 3 bases and J gave up 0 bases, with 10 bases separating them. In DNA, the CDR3 is TGTGCCAGCAGCTCCCAGGTACGCTCTGGGGCCAACGTCCTGACTTTC. This sequence encodes CASSSQVRSGANVLTF.

V is TRBV7-2 and J is TRBJ1-1; TRBD1 might be the D (5 bases). The V end was cut by 6 bases, the J end by 1 base, with 12 bases between. Germline V gene data show CDR1 as SGHTA and CDR2 as FQGNSA. The CDR3 is 14 amino acids. CDR3 in amino acids: CASRGETANTEAFF. For the CDR3, the DNA is TGTGCCAGCAGGGGGGAGACAGCGAACACTGAAGCTTTCTTT.

The rearrangement joins TRBV9 to TRBJ1-1, with D unclear. CDR3 length equals 15 residues. Trimming cost V 0 bases and J 2 bases, with 11 bases left between them. The V gene's germline CDR1 is SGDLS and CDR2 YYNGEE. The chain's CDR3 is CASSVGVVLNTEAFF. In DNA form, the CDR3 reads TGTGCCAGCAGCGTAGGGGTGGTCTTAAACACTGAAGCTTTCTTT.

The chain joins TRBV29-1 to TRBJ1-2; the D gene is possibly TRBD1 (6 bases). The CDR3 loop spans 16 amino acids. The V end lost 1 base, the J end lost 0 bases, and 15 bases lay between the germline ends. CDR1 is SQVTM and CDR2 is ANQGSEA in the germline V gene. CDR3 amino acids: CSVEVVSGATNYGYTF. CDR3 in DNA: TGCAGCGTTGAAGTGGTTTCAGGGGCAACTAACTATGGCTACACCTTC.

The chain employs TRBV24-1 and TRBJ2-1; D uncertain. Germline CDR1 reads KGHDR; CDR2 reads SFDVKD. The CDR3 contains 14 residues. V was cut by 5 bases and J by 9 bases, with 16 bases left in between. The CDR3 coding sequence is TGTGCCACCAGTGGAGCAGGCCCGGCCTCTGAGCAGTTCTTC. This codes for CATSGAGPASEQFF.

This clonotype was detected only once. V is TRBV20-1 and J is TRBJ2-1; D unresolved. Trimming removed 6 bases from V and 8 bases from J, with 11 bases in between. CDR1 and CDR2 (germline): DFQATT, SNEGSKA (reference sequence). There are 11 residues in the CDR3. The CDR3 bases are TGCAGTGCGGCACGCTTAGATGAGCAGTTCTTC. It yields the protein CSAARLDEQFF.

The DNA for the CDR3 is TGTGCCAGCAGTCGTATCAGCGGGAGGGTATCTGGGGCCAACGTCCTGACTTTC. Protein sequence: CASSRISGRVSGANVLTF. The rearrangement uses TRBV12-3 or TRBV12-4 and TRBJ2-6; TRBD2 matches 10 bases. V shed 5 bases and J 1 base; nucleotides not matched to a gene: 8. The CDR3 runs 18 residues.

The genes are TRBV15 and TRBJ2-7, with D perhaps being TRBD1 or TRBD2 (5 bases each). CDR3 length equals 14 residues. Germline assignment: CDR1 LNHNV and CDR2 YYDKDF (reference sequence). Trimming removed 3 bases at V and 6 bases at J, with 15 bases between. In DNA form, the CDR3 reads TGTGCCACCAGCAGGGCAGGGAGCGCCCCCGAGCAGTACTTC. Translation: CATSRAGSAPEQYF.

The rearrangement joins TRBV15 to TRBJ1-4; D not resolved. From germline, CDR1 is LNHNV and CDR2 YYDKDF (reference sequence). Trimming pared 5 bases from V and 5 bases from J, leaving 15 bases between. CDR3 size: 15 residues. CDR3 nucleotide sequence: TGTGCCACCAGCCCTCGCCGGACCGGGAATGAAAAACTGTTTTTT. It translates to CATSPRRTGNEKLFF.

V is TRBV4-2 and J is TRBJ2-2; no reliable D call. V was clipped by 1 base and J by 6 bases, with 3 bases between them. The length of the CDR3 is 12 residues. Germline V gene sequence: CDR1 LGHNA, CDR2 YNFKEQ. CDR3 protein: CASSQVAGELFF. CDR3 DNA sequence: TGTGCCAGCAGCCAAGTTGCCGGGGAGCTGTTTTTT.

The chain has TRBV29-1 and TRBJ1-5, with D possibly TRBD1 on 5 matching bases. The CDR3 has 15 residues. Germline loops: CDR1 SQVTM, CDR2 ANQGSEA. Trimming took 5 bases from V and 1 from J, leaving 15 bases between them. The DNA for the CDR3 is TGCAGCGTTCGTCTAGGGGCCGAAAGCAATCAGCCCCAGCATTTT. This gives the protein CSVRLGAESNQPQHF.